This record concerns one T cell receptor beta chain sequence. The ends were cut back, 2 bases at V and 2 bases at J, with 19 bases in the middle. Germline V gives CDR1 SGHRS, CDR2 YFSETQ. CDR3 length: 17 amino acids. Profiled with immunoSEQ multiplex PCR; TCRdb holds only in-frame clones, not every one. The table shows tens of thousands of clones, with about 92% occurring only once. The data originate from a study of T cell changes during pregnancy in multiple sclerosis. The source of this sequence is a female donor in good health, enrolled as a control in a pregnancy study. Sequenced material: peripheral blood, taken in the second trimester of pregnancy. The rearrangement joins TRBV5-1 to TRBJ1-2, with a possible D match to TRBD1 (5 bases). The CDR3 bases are TGCGCCAGCAGCTTTGTTGCCCAACCGACAGCAAACTATGGCTACACCTTC. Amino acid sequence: CASSFVAQPTANYGYTF.